The next 11 T cell receptor beta chains were all read from a single sample in a study of T cell repertoires in cytomegalovirus infection. MiXCR, run by TCRdb on the reads, gives a single entry per CDR3 protein. The table lists 300,000 to 400,000 distinct CDR3 sequences, approximately 25% of them singletons, with about an eighth in the top ten. Their recognized antigens are unknown. The starting material was cultured PBMCs, obtained from culture after CMV antigen stimulation. The receptors come from a human donor in good health (CMV status not recorded). Some clones in this sample may be carry-over from other donors' samples.

Only a few counts were recorded for this clonotype. The rearrangement joins TRBV9 to TRBJ2-1; D possibly corresponds to TRBD2 (6 bases). CDR1 and CDR2 from the germline V gene are SGDLS and YYNGEE. This CDR3 has 16 residues. Trimming pared 4 bases from V and 1 base from J, leaving 15 bases between. The CDR3 spells CASSPVLAWSYNEQFF. CDR3 nucleotides: TGTGCCAGCAGCCCCGTCCTAGCGTGGTCCTACAATGAGCAGTTCTTC.

This clonotype has just a few counts. The chain is built from TRBV27 and TRBJ1-1; tentative D call: TRBD1 (6 bases). Germline-derived CDR1 and CDR2 are MNHEY and SMNVEV (reference sequence). The CDR3 has 14 amino acids. V dropped 0 bases and J dropped 8 bases, with 13 bases sitting between them. CDR3 bases: TGTGCCAGCAGTTTATCAGGGGGAGTAAGCGAAGCTTTCTTT. Translation: CASSLSGGVSEAFF.

The chain carries TRBV4-2 and TRBJ2-1; D possibly corresponds to TRBD2 (6 bases). The germline V gene encodes CDR1 LGHNA and CDR2 YNFKEQ. The CDR3 contains 15 residues. V was trimmed by 0 bases and J by 5 bases, leaving 11 bases between them. The CDR3: CASSQDLRRDNEQFF. The CDR3, as DNA: TGTGCCAGCAGCCAAGATCTTAGGAGGGACAATGAGCAGTTCTTC.

This clonotype was seen only a few times. The CDR3 sequence is CASSPRFGNTEAFF. The DNA for the CDR3 is TGTGCCAGCAGTCCCCGCTTTGGGAACACTGAAGCTTTCTTT. The chain couples TRBV12-3 or TRBV12-4 to TRBJ1-1; D not resolved. The V end was cut by 5 bases, the J end by 1 base, with 11 bases between. This CDR3 spans 14 amino acids.

V usage is TRBV20-1 and J usage is TRBJ2-1; 15 nucleotides line up with TRBD2. Germline V gene data show CDR1 as DFQATT and CDR2 as SNEGSKA (reference sequence). CDR3 length equals 16 residues. Trimming cost V 7 bases and J 8 bases; bases outside gene matches: 12. The CDR3, as DNA: TGCAGTGTCAGGACTAGCGGGAGGGCCCTCGTGGATGAGCAGTTCTTC. Protein: CSVRTSGRALVDEQFF.

The chain has TRBV6-5 and TRBJ1-3; D not resolved. The CDR3 consists of 15 residues. Between the trimmed V and J ends, which lost 4 bases and 3 bases, there was a span of 13 bases. Germline V gives CDR1 MNHEY, CDR2 SVGAGI. The CDR3 spells CASSSGRVFGNTIYF. Here the CDR3 DNA reads TGTGCCAGCAGTTCAGGACGGGTTTTTGGAAACACCATATATTTT.

The V call is TRBV18, the J call TRBJ2-7; D is possibly TRBD2 (5 bases). This CDR3 comprises 13 residues. Trimming took 3 bases from V and 7 from J, leaving 13 bases between them. The germline CDR1 and CDR2 sequences are KGHSH and LQKENI. CDR3 region: CASSPGEGLEQYV. The CDR3 bases are TGTGCCAGCTCACCTGGCGAGGGATTGGAGCAGTACGTC.

The chain combines TRBV7-2 with TRBJ1-5; 8 bases line up with TRBD1. CDR3 length: 15 residues. The ends lost 4 bases at V and 1 base at J; junction bases unmatched: 3. CDR1 and CDR2 (germline): SGHTA, FQGNSA. The CDR3 bases are TGTGCCAGCAGCTCGACAGGGGTGAGCAATCAGCCCCAGCATTTT. Protein product: CASSSTGVSNQPQHF. The variable domain in full, completed from reference TRBV7-2 and TRBJ1-5, reads GAGVSQSPSNKVTEKGKDVELRCDPISGHTALYWYRQSLGQGLEFLIYFQGNSAPDKSGLPSDRFSAERTGGSVSTLTIQRTQQEDSAVYLCASSSTGVSNQPQHFGDGTRLSIL.

The sample holds a few counts of this clonotype. This chain uses TRBV20-1 with TRBJ2-3, with TRBD2 matching over 8 bases. The germline V gene has CDR1 DFQATT and CDR2 SNEGSKA (reference sequence). CDR3 length: 14 amino acids. Germline trimming cut 1 base from V and 4 bases from J; bases unmatched to any gene: 4. Here the CDR3 reads CSARVAGFADTQYF. As DNA, the CDR3 is TGCAGTGCTAGAGTAGCGGGATTCGCAGATACGCAGTATTTT.

V is TRBV6-5 and J is TRBJ2-7; TRBD2 matches at 10 bases. The CDR3 is 14 amino acids. Trimming at V came to 6 bases and at J to 4 bases, leaving 6 bases not matched to a gene. Germline CDR1 reads MNHEY; CDR2 reads SVGAGI. The CDR3 sequence: CASRPGTSVYEQYF. The DNA of the CDR3 is TGTGCCAGCAGACCCGGGACTAGCGTTTACGAGCAGTACTTC.

In its sample, this clonotype was seen a few times. The CDR3 DNA is TGTGCCAGCAGCTTACTAGGGGGCCCTGAAAAACTGTTTTTT. Protein sequence: CASSLLGGPEKLFF. This chain connects TRBV7-2 to TRBJ1-4; 7 bases fit TRBD1. Germline CDR1 SGHTA, CDR2 FQGNSA. Trimming cost V 2 bases and J 7 bases; bases outside gene matches: 4. The CDR3 runs 14 residues.